This T cell receptor (beta chain) was found in a study of blood T cell repertoires in COVID-19 (dated by TCRdb to the early 2020s). General notes on the study: The collaborator samples originated in the United States, Italy and Spain and spanned the acute and convalescent phases of COVID-19. The material from the prospective study consisted of cDNA or gDNA derived from T cells, B-cell-depleted T cells, or PBMCs. Subjects who had been exposed to COVID-19, were actively infected with it, or had recovered from it provided the deeply sampled blood TCRbeta repertoires that made up the dataset. The repertoires were made available in a free public database intended to serve as a resource for research on the immune response to SARS-CoV-2. Samples were obtained from the ongoing ImmuneRACE study (first 160 participants) and from over 1,000 subjects provided by 6 global collaborators. A de-identified subject ID, COVID-19 status, age in years and sex were almost always included in the sample metadata. Where available, HLA class I and class II types were taken from metadata supplied by the sample provider and were not determined by assay-based typing.

Trimmed from V: 1 base; trimmed from J: 3 bases; junction bases lacking a gene match: 6. The germline V gene supplies CDR1 SGHNT and CDR2 YENEEA. From the cysteine through the phenylalanine, the CDR3 covers 16 amino acids. The entry retains the CDR3 DNA only, 48 bases that are in frame from base 1. One collaborating source in Seattle enrolled patients while the patients were actively infected and followed the patients over time throughout the course of disease. The collaborating institutions used their own protocols to collect whole blood in K2EDTA tubes. Collaborator samples were shipped for TCRbeta analysis as frozen whole blood, isolated PBMCs, or DNA extracted from either sample type. Study-wide conclusions, independent of this receptor: How much clinical and demographic metadata was included differed by source and by participant, and the metadata was provided uncurated.

TCRbeta CDR3 regions were amplified from genomic DNA using the immunoSEQ Assay, a bias-controlled multiplex PCR. In the authors' own workflow: Within the assay, amplification of reference gene primers was used to estimate how many nucleated cells each sample contained. Sequence reads were collapsed and filtered to measure the absolute abundance of every unique TCRbeta CDR3 rearrangement. Productive Simpson clonality was computed per sample as the square root of Simpson's diversity index over productive rearrangements. TCRdb took over this immuneACCESS table, retaining in-frame rearrangements with V and J assigned. Such tables are incomplete; in checked studies, under half of the missing clones stem from an unresolved V gene, and the remainder is unexplained. Clone size and the V and J calls come from that table; the DNA yielded D and trimming. Across this sample there are fewer than 250,000 clones, with about 93% seen only once. The ten biggest clones cover roughly 0.8% of the sample.

Notes on this clone: This receptor's antigen is unknown. No base qualities exist here, and no much larger clone lies one base off it.

The origin of this receptor is a man younger than 45 with COVID-19, enrolled during active disease. Recombination joined TRBV11-3 with TRBJ2-7, with 10 junctional bases fitting TRBD2. Sequenced: peripheral blood. The nucleotides read TGTGCCAGCAGCTTAGGCTCTAGCGGGGGCGACTACGAGCAGTACTTC. The resulting protein is CASSLGSSGGDYEQYF.